This entry lists 14 T cell receptor beta chains sequenced from one sample in a study of blood T cell repertoires in COVID-19. The table came from immunoSEQ multiplex PCR; TCRdb's copy has only in-frame clones and leaves some out. The repertoire has around 32,000 clones, 65% to 90% of them found once; the top ten carry more than 5.5%. The source material was peripheral blood. These receptor sequences come from a woman of 80 years or more with active or convalescent COVID-19.

The V gene is TRBV7-2, the J gene TRBJ2-5, with 9 bases aligning to TRBD2. V lost 5 bases, J lost 5 bases, and 9 bases stayed unmatched. Germline CDR1 reads SGHTA; CDR2 reads FQGNSA. The length of the CDR3 is 15 residues. The CDR3 sequence is CASSASAGGRETQYF. Written as DNA, the CDR3 is TGTGCCAGCAGCGCCTCTGCGGGAGGGCGTGAGACCCAGTACTTC.

This chain connects TRBV30 to TRBJ1-6; D remains unclear. Trimming removed 1 base from V and 5 bases from J, with 6 bases in between. From germline, CDR1 is GTSNPN and CDR2 SVGIG (reference sequence). The CDR3 is made up of 13 amino acids. CDR3 in amino acids: CAWSEENNSPLHF. The CDR3 DNA is TGTGCCTGGAGTGAAGAGAATAATTCACCCCTCCACTTT. The variable domain in full, completed from reference TRBV30 and TRBJ1-6, reads SQTIHQWPATLVQPVGSPLSLECTVEGTSNPNLYWYRQAAGRGLQLLFYSVGIGQISSEVPQNLSASRPQDRQFILSSKKLLLSDSGFYLCAWSEENNSPLHFGNGTRLTVT.

The DNA for the CDR3 is TGTGCCACCAGCAGGACACTAGCGGGCGGGGGGGACACCGGGGAGCTGTTTTTT. Its protein product is CATSRTLAGGGDTGELFF. The V call is TRBV15, the J call TRBJ2-2; 9 positions match TRBD2. This CDR3 is 18 amino acids long. The trim removed 3 bases at V and 3 bases at J, leaving 11 bases unmatched. CDR1 and CDR2 (germline): LNHNV, YYDKDF (reference sequence).

The chain combines TRBV7-2 with TRBJ2-1; a weak D match, TRBD2 (7 bases). The CDR3 loop spans 15 amino acids. Germline V CDR1 and CDR2: SGHTA, FQGNSA. Trimming pared 5 bases from V and 3 bases from J, leaving 14 bases between. The CDR3 spells CASSRGRENYNEQFF. CDR3 nucleotides: TGTGCCAGCAGCCGGGGGCGGGAGAACTACAATGAGCAGTTCTTC.

The chain has TRBV2 and TRBJ1-5; unclear D gene. The CDR3 loop spans 14 amino acids. Trimming took off 6 bases at V and 0 bases at J, with 9 bases between the two ends. From germline, CDR1 is SNHLY and CDR2 FYNNEI. CDR3: CASRADNSNQPQHF. CDR3 nucleotide sequence: TGTGCCAGCAGGGCCGACAATAGCAATCAGCCCCAGCATTTT.

This clone turned up a few times. The V gene is TRBV6-1, the J gene TRBJ1-2; 8 positions agree with TRBD1. Trimming removed 3 bases from V and 8 bases from J; junction bases left unmatched: 8. The CDR3 is 14 amino acids. Germline lookup yields CDR1 MNHNS and CDR2 SASEGT. CDR3 in amino acids: CASSEPDRGGGYTF. The CDR3, as DNA: TGTGCCAGCAGTGAGCCAGACAGGGGAGGGGGCTACACCTTC.

The chain uses TRBV28 and TRBJ1-5; TRBD1 might be the D (5 bases). This CDR3 region has 15 residues. Trimming cost V 8 bases and J 2 bases, with 16 bases left between them. Looked up from germline, CDR1 is MDHEN and CDR2 is SYDVKM. The CDR3: CASSVLGVGNQPQHF. In nucleotides, the CDR3 is TGTGCCAGCTCCGTCCTAGGGGTGGGCAATCAGCCCCAGCATTTT.

With regard to this clone: Other DNA sequences from this sample encode an identical CDR3 as well. CDR3 nucleotide sequence: TGTGCCAGCAGTCCAGACAGGGCCTACGAGCAGTACTTC. This translates into CASSPDRAYEQYF. The chain employs TRBV7-9 and TRBJ2-7, with TRBD1 matching over 7 bases. The V gene's germline CDR1 is SEHNR and CDR2 FQNEAQ (reference sequence). CDR3 size: 13 residues. Losses at the gene ends were 6 bases for V and 2 bases for J; bases not matched to a gene: 4.

The V gene is TRBV30, the J gene TRBJ2-7; 12 nucleotides align to TRBD2. CDR1 and CDR2 from the germline V gene are GTSNPN and SVGIG (reference sequence). After removal of 1 base from V and 5 bases from J, the junction contained 9 bases not matched to a gene. The CDR3 length is 16 residues. This CDR3 reads CAWSGPSGGGRDEQYF. DNA for the CDR3: TGTGCCTGGAGTGGCCCTAGCGGGGGGGGCCGGGACGAGCAGTACTTC.

This chain connects TRBV6-6 to TRBJ1-4, with 11 nucleotides matching TRBD1. The V gene end was trimmed by 2 bases and the J gene end by 8 bases; junction bases not matched to a gene: 4. Looked up from germline, CDR1 is MNHNY and CDR2 is SVGAGI (reference sequence). The CDR3 consists of 15 residues. This chain's CDR3 is CASSYKDRGQEKLFF. For the CDR3, the DNA is TGTGCCAGCAGTTACAAGGACAGGGGGCAGGAAAAACTGTTTTTT.

J is TRBJ2-3 and V is TRBV28; D not certain. The V and J ends lost 3 bases and 4 bases respectively, with 11 bases between them. The length of the CDR3 is 14 residues. Germline V gene lookup returns CDR1 MDHEN and CDR2 SYDVKM. The chain's CDR3 is CASSLGRSADTQYF. For the CDR3, the DNA is TGTGCCAGCAGTTTGGGCCGTTCCGCAGATACGCAGTATTTT. The full variable domain, in which reference TRBV28 and TRBJ2-3 provide the parts outside the CDR3, is DVKVTQSSRYLVKRTGEKVFLECVQDMDHENMFWYRQDPGLGLRLIYFSYDVKMKEKGDIPEGYSVSREKKERFSLILESASTNQTSMYLCASSLGRSADTQYFGPGTRLTVL.

The chain uses TRBV5-1 and TRBJ2-2; TRBD1 matches at 8 bases. CDR3 length equals 16 residues. V lost 4 bases, J lost 0 bases, and 5 bases stayed unmatched. CDR1 and CDR2 (germline): SGHRS, YFSETQ. The CDR3 nucleotides are TGCGCCAGCAGCCCGCGGACAGGGACGAACACCGGGGAGCTGTTTTTT. Protein sequence: CASSPRTGTNTGELFF.

The rearrangement links TRBV5-1 to TRBJ2-5, with TRBD1 as a possible D gene (5 bases). The CDR3 is 14 residues long. Germline V gives CDR1 SGHRS, CDR2 YFSETQ. The V end lost 8 bases, the J end lost 1 base, and 15 bases lay between the germline ends. The CDR3 coding sequence is TGCGCCAGTAGACCCAGGGCCCTCCAAGAGACCCAGTACTTC. The encoded protein is CASRPRALQETQYF.

The chain has TRBV29-1 and TRBJ1-1, with D possibly being TRBD1 (5 bases). The CDR3 is 12 amino acids. With 4 bases removed from V and 13 bases from J, the gap between germline ends came to 19 bases. CDR1 SQVTM and CDR2 ANQGSEA come from the germline V gene. The CDR3 here is CSVGYRDSKIFF. DNA for the CDR3: TGCAGCGTTGGTTACCGGGACTCTAAGATTTTCTTT.